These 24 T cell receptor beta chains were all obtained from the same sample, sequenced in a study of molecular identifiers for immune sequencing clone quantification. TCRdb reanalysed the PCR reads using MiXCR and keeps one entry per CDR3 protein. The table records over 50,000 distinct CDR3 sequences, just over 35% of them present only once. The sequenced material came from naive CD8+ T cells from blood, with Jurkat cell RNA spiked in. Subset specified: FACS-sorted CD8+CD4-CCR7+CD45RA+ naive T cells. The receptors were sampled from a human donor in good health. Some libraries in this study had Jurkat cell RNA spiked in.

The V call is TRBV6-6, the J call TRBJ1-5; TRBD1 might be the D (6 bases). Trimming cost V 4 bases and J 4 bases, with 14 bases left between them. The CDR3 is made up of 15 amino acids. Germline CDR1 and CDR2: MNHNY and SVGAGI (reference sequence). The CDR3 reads CASSCSYRENQPQHF. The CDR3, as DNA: TGTGCCAGCAGTTGCTCCTACAGGGAGAATCAGCCCCAGCATTTT.

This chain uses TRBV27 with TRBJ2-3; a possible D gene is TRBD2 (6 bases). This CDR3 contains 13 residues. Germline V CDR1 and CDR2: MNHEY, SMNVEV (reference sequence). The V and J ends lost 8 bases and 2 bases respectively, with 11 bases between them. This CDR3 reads CASGGVNTDTQYF. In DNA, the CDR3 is TGTGCCAGCGGCGGGGTCAACACAGATACGCAGTATTTT.

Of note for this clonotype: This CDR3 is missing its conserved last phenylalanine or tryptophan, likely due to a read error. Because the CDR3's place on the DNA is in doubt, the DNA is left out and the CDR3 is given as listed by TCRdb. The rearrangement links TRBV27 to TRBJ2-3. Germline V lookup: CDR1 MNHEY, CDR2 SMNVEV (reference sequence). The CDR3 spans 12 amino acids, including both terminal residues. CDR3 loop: CASSFRSDTQNY.

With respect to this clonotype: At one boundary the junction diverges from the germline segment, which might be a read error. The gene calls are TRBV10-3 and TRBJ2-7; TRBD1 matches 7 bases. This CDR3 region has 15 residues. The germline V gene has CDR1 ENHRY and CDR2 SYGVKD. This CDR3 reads CAISESVRGPGEQCF. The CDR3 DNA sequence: TGTGCCATCAGTGAGTCGGTGAGGGGGCCTGGGGAGCAGTGCTTC.

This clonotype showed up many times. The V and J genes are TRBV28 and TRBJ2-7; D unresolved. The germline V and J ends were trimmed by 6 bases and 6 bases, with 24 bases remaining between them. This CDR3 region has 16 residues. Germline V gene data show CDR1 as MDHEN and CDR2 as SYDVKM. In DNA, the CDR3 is TGTGCCAGCAGCCCCCCATTCGAGGTCTGGGAAAGCGAGCAGTACTTC. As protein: CASSPPFEVWESEQYF.

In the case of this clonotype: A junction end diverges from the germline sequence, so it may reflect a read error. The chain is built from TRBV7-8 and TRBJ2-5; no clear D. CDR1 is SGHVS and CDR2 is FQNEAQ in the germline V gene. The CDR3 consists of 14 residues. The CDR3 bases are TGTGGCAGCAGCTTAGGCCCTTATTACACGACCCAGTACTTC. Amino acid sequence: CGSSLGPYYTTQYF. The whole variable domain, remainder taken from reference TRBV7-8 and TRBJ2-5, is GAGVSQSPRYKVAKRGQDVALRCDPISGHVSLFWYQQALGQGPEFLTYFQNEAQLDKSGLPSDRFFAERPEGSVSTLKIQRTQQEDSAVYLCGSSLGPYYTTQYFGPGTRLLVL.

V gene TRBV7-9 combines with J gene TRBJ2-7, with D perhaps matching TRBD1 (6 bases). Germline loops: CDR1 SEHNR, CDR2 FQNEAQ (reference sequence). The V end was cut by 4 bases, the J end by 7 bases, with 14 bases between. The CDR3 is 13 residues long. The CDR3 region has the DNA TGTGCCAGCAGCTACCACAACAGGGCTGAGCAGTACTTC. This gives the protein CASSYHNRAEQYF.

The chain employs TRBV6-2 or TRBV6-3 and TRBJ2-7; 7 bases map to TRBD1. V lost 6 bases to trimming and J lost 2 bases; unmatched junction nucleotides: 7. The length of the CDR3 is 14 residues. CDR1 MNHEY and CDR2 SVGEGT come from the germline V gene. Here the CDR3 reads CASRLTGCTYEQYF. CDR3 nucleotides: TGTGCCAGCAGACTGACAGGGTGTACCTACGAGCAGTACTTC.

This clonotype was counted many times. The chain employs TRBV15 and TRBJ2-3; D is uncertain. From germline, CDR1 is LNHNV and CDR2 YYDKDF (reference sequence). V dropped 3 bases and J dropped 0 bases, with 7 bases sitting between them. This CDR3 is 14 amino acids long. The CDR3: CATSSKTSTDTQYF. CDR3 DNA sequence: TGTGCCACCAGCAGCAAAACTAGCACAGATACGCAGTATTTT.

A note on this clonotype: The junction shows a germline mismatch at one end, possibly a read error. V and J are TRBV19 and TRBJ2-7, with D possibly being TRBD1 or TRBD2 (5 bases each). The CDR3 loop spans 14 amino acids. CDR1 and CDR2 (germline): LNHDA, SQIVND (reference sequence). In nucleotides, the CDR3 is TGTGCCAGTAGTTGGACACTGGGGGTCTACGAGCAGTGCTTC. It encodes CASSWTLGVYEQCF.

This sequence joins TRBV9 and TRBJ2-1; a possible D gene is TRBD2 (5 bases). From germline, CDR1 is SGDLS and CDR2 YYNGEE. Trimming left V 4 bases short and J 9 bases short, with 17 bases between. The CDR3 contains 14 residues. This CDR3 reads CASSLGGRSGEQFF. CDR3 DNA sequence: TGTGCCAGCAGCCTAGGAGGCAGGTCTGGTGAGCAGTTCTTC.

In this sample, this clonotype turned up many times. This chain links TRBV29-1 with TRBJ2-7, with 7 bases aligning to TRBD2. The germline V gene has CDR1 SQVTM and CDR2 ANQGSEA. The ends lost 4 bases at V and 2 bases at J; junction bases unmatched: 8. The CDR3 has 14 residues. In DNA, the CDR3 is TGCAGCGTTGTTAAAGCGGGGAAGGCCTACGAGCAGTACTTC. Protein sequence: CSVVKAGKAYEQYF.

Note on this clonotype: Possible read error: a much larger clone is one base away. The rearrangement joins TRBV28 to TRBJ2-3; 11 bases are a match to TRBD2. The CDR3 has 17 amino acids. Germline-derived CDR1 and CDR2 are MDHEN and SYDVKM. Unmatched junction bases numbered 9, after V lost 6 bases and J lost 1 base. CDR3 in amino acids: CASRKSPGLAGTDTQYF. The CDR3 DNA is TGTGCCAGCAGAAAAAGCCCGGGACTAGCGGGCACAGATACGCAGTATTTT.

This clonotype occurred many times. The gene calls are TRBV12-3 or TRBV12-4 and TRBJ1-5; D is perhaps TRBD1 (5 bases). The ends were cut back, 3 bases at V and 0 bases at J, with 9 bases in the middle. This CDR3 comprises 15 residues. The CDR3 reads CASSFGAGSNQPQHF. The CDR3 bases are TGTGCCAGCAGTTTTGGGGCAGGTAGCAATCAGCCCCAGCATTTT.

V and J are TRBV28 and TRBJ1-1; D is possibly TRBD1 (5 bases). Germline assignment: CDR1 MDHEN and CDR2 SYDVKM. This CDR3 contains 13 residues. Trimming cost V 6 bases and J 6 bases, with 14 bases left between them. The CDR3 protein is CASSLTGGAEAFF. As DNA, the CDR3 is TGTGCCAGCAGCCTAACAGGTGGAGCTGAAGCTTTCTTT. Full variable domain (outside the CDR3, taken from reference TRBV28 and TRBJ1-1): DVKVTQSSRYLVKRTGEKVFLECVQDMDHENMFWYRQDPGLGLRLIYFSYDVKMKEKGDIPEGYSVSREKKERFSLILESASTNQTSMYLCASSLTGGAEAFFGQGTRLTVV.

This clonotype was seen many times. Here the CDR3 reads CASSFFIAVPANEQYF. DNA for the CDR3: TGTGCCAGCAGCTTTTTTATAGCGGTCCCGGCGAACGAGCAGTACTTC. The chain employs TRBV7-2 and TRBJ2-7, with a weak D call TRBD2 (6 bases). The V end was cut by 3 bases, the J end by 5 bases, with 20 bases between. CDR3 size: 16 residues. Germline CDR1 and CDR2: SGHTA and FQGNSA. The variable domain in full, with the rest retrieved from reference TRBV7-2 and TRBJ2-7, is GAGVSQSPSNKVTEKGKDVELRCDPISGHTALYWYRQSLGQGLEFLIYFQGNSAPDKSGLPSDRFSAERTGGSVSTLTIQRTQQEDSAVYLCASSFFIAVPANEQYFGPGTRLTVT.

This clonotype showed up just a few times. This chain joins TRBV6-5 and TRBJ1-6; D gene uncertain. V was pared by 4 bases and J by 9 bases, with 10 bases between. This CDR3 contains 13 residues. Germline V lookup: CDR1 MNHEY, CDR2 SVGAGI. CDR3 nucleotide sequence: TGTGCCAGCAGTTGGGGAGGCATTTCACCCCTCCACTTT. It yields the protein CASSWGGISPLHF.

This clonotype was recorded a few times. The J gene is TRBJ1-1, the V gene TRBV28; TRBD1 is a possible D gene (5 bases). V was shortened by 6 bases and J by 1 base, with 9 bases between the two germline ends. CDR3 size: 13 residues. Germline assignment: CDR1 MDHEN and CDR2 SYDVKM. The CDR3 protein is CASRIRENTEAFF. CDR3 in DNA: TGTGCCAGCAGAATCAGGGAGAACACTGAAGCTTTCTTT.

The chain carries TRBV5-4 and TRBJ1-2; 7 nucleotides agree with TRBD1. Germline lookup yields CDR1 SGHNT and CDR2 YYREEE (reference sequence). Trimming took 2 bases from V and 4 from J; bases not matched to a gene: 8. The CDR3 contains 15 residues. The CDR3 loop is CASSFDRVPPYGYTF. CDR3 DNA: TGTGCCAGCAGCTTTGACAGGGTCCCTCCCTATGGCTACACCTTC.

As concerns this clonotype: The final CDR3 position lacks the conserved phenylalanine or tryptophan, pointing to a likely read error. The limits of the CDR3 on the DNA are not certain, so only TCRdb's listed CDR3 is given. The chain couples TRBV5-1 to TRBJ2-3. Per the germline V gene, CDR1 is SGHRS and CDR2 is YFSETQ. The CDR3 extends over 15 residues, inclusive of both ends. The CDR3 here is CASSQTTDSYDTQNI.

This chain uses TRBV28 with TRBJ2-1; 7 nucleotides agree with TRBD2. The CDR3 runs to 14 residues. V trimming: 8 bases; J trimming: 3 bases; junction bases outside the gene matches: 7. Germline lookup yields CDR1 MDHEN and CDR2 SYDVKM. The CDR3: CASLDWTSYNEQFF. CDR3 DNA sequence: TGTGCCAGCCTGGATTGGACTAGCTACAATGAGCAGTTCTTC. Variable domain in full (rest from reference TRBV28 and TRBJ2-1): DVKVTQSSRYLVKRTGEKVFLECVQDMDHENMFWYRQDPGLGLRLIYFSYDVKMKEKGDIPEGYSVSREKKERFSLILESASTNQTSMYLCASLDWTSYNEQFFGPGTRLTVL.

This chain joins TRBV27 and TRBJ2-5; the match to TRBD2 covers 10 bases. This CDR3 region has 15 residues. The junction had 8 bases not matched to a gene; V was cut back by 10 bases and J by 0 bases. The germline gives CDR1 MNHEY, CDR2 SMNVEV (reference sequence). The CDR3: CATRGTSAYQETQYF. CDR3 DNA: TGTGCCACACGCGGGACTAGCGCGTACCAAGAGACCCAGTACTTC.

The CDR3 DNA reads TGTGCCAGTAGTTCTTTAGCCGGGGAGCTGTTTTTT. Protein product: CASSSLAGELFF. The chain is built from TRBV19 and TRBJ2-2; D not certain. Germline CDR1 and CDR2: LNHDA and SQIVND (reference sequence). Trimming took off 5 bases at V and 6 bases at J, with 7 bases between the two ends. The CDR3 runs 12 residues.

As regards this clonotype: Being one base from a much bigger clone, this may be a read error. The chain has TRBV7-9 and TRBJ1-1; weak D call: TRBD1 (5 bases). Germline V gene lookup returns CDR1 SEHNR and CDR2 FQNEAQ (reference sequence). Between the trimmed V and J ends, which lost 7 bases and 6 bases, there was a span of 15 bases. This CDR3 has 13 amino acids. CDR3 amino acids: CASNGGGRPEAFF. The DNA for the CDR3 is TGTGCCAGCAACGGTGGGGGAAGACCTGAAGCTTTCTTT.